The T cell receptor (beta chain) under discussion was sequenced for a study of graft-versus-host responses after intestinal transplantation. Study overall: Every one of the recipients received anti-thymocyte globulin induction and afterwards took tacrolimus and steroids for approximately 3 years. Study-level points and caveats: Ileal or blood samples showed some GvH clones first, and such clones were also found in recipient marrow.

On this clone: Antigen unknown.

Trimming took 1 base from V and 2 from J, leaving 13 bases between them. The CDR3 contains 16 residues. Germline values: CDR1 SEHNR, CDR2 FQNEAQ (reference sequence). TCRdb's copy holds only in-frame clones and misses some; the assay was immunoSEQ multiplex PCR. This sample has tens of thousands of clones, with 90% to 95% found just once. V usage is TRBV7-9 and J usage is TRBJ2-3; tentatively, D is TRBD1 (7 bases). This sample comprised PBMCs, obtained about 800 days after a first intestinal transplant, on the day of a second. This TCR derives from a human patient who received an intestinal transplant, so some T cells may come from the graft donor. The CDR3 here is CASSLGRRGPTDTQYF. CDR3 coding DNA: TGTGCCAGCAGCTTAGGGCGGAGGGGGCCCACAGATACGCAGTATTTT.